This T cell receptor (beta chain) was sequenced in a study of blood T cell repertoires in COVID-19. Study-level information: Researchers got acute and convalescent COVID-19 samples from the United States, Italy and Spain. PBMCs, B-cell-depleted T cells, or T cells were the source of the cDNA or gDNA that made up the material.

The ends were cut back, 2 bases at V and 4 bases at J, with 17 bases in the middle. CDR1 and CDR2 (germline): SGHTA, FQGNSA. The length of the CDR3 is 16 residues. In the original analysis: Quantification of nucleated cells was approximated via reference gene primer amplification. Profiling relied on immunoSEQ multiplex PCR, and the TCRdb table lists in-frame clones only, not all of them. V and J calls and clone size follow that table, whereas D and trimming were derived from the DNA. Found here are roughly 99,000 clones, approximately 79% of them singletons; the top ten hold 15% to 20%. Sequencing was carried out using peripheral blood. This sequence originates from a woman aged 80 or over with active or convalescent COVID-19. The chain combines TRBV7-2 with TRBJ2-5; a weak D match, TRBD1 (5 bases). This CDR3 is CASSLTPGLPRETQYF. The CDR3 region has the DNA TGTGCCAGCAGCTTAACGCCAGGGCTCCCCCGAGAGACCCAGTACTTC. Looking up the rest from reference TRBV7-2 and TRBJ2-5 gives the full variable domain: GAGVSQSPSNKVTEKGKDVELRCDPISGHTALYWYRQSLGQGLEFLIYFQGNSAPDKSGLPSDRFSAERTGGSVSTLTIQRTQQEDSAVYLCASSLTPGLPRETQYFGPGTRLLVL.